This T cell receptor beta chain emerged from a study of T-cell memory formation after mild COVID-19. Study findings and constraints: Nothing confirmed that second-wave clones peaking on day 37 were specific for SARS-CoV-2.

Constant-segment primers and 5'RACE yielded cDNA libraries for TCR alpha and TCR beta, each carrying sample barcodes and UMIs. MiXCR was run by TCRdb on the 5' RACE reads, yielding one entry per CDR3 protein. The sample contains 110,000 or so distinct CDR3 sequences, 20% to 25% of which appear only once. This clonotype came up a few times. Antigen: not known. The source is a man aged 18 to 30 who had mild COVID-19 (a few samples of this study predate the infection). Cell type and time point are not known. Material: PBMCs or a T cell subset sorted from them (not recorded which).

CDR3 region: CASSQGWGRSSYNEQFF. DNA for the CDR3: TGTGCCAGCAGCCAAGGTTGGGGGAGATCGTCCTACAATGAGCAGTTCTTC. V gene TRBV6-2 or TRBV6-3 combines with J gene TRBJ2-1, with D perhaps being TRBD1 or TRBD2 (5 bases each). The V and J ends lost 6 bases and 1 base respectively, with 19 bases between them. This CDR3 comprises 17 residues. Germline values: CDR1 MNHEY, CDR2 SVGEGT.